Each of the 15 T cell receptor beta chains below was sequenced from the same sample in a study of Ad26.COV2.S vaccination and SARS-CoV-2 variants. The assay was immunoSEQ multiplex PCR, and TCRdb's table has in-frame clones only and misses some. The repertoire holds 150,000 to 200,000 clones, with approximately 88% as singletons. This specimen was peripheral blood, taken after recovery from COVID-19. These receptors originate from a human donor who had recovered from COVID-19.

V and J are TRBV6-5 and TRBJ1-2; D perhaps matches TRBD1 (6 bases). The CDR3 runs 16 residues. Germline V gene sequence: CDR1 MNHEY, CDR2 SVGAGI. Trimming pared 2 bases from V and 0 bases from J, leaving 13 bases between. The DNA of the CDR3 is TGTGCCAGCAGTTACGAGGGGGGGCAAGCTAACTATGGCTACACCTTC. Its translation is CASSYEGGQANYGYTF.

The rearrangement links TRBV28 to TRBJ2-3; D remains unclear. The V end lost 3 bases, the J end lost 6 bases, and 1 base lay between the germline ends. CDR3 length: 10 amino acids. Germline V gene data show CDR1 as MDHEN and CDR2 as SYDVKM. DNA of the CDR3: TGTGCCAGCAGTTTTGATACGCAGTATTTT. It translates to CASSFDTQYF.

This chain connects TRBV7-9 to TRBJ2-1; the D gene is possibly TRBD1 (6 bases). CDR1 SEHNR and CDR2 FQNEAQ come from the germline V gene (reference sequence). V lost 1 base and J lost 7, with 11 bases in between. This CDR3 is built from 14 residues. CDR3 sequence reads: CASSLGERGNEQFF. CDR3 in DNA: TGTGCCAGCAGCTTAGGAGAGAGGGGGAATGAGCAGTTCTTC.

The rearrangement joins TRBV19 to TRBJ2-7; D remains unclear. The germline CDR1 and CDR2 sequences are LNHDA and SQIVND (reference sequence). Trimming took 9 bases from V and 3 from J, leaving 9 bases between them. CDR3 length: 11 amino acids. DNA of the CDR3: TGTGCCAGGGTGACCGACTACGAGCAGTACTTC. It translates to CARVTDYEQYF.

V gene TRBV6-1 combines with J gene TRBJ1-4; the D gene is possibly TRBD1 (5 bases). The germline gives CDR1 MNHNS, CDR2 SASEGT. This CDR3 has 16 residues. V was shortened by 4 bases and J by 1 base, with 13 bases between the two germline ends. The CDR3 sequence: CASSVWGVGTNEKLFF. CDR3 nucleotides: TGTGCCAGCAGTGTTTGGGGGGTAGGAACTAATGAAAAACTGTTTTTT.

The V and J genes are TRBV27 and TRBJ2-1; D perhaps matches TRBD1 (6 bases). Deletions cut 5 bases from V and 1 base from J, with 12 bases between. Germline CDR1 and CDR2: MNHEY and SMNVEV (reference sequence). The CDR3 sequence is 15 residues long. The CDR3 protein is CASSPQDRSYNEQFF. CDR3 nucleotides: TGTGCCAGCAGTCCTCAGGACAGATCCTACAATGAGCAGTTCTTC.

The V and J genes are TRBV7-3 and TRBJ2-1, with D possibly TRBD2 on 5 matching bases. CDR3 size: 13 residues. Trimming pared 2 bases from V and 5 bases from J, leaving 7 bases between. Germline V CDR1 and CDR2: SGHTA, FQGTGA. CDR3 bases: TGTGCCAGCAGCTTAGGACTCCACAATGAGCAGTTCTTC. Translating it yields CASSLGLHNEQFF.

V gene TRBV9 combines with J gene TRBJ1-1; D unresolved. V was shortened by 0 bases and J by 1 base, with 13 bases between the two germline ends. The CDR3 extends over 16 amino acids. Germline lookup yields CDR1 SGDLS and CDR2 YYNGEE. The CDR3 DNA reads TGTGCCAGCAGCGTAGGGCCGGTAGTCTCGAACACTGAAGCTTTCTTT. Translation: CASSVGPVVSNTEAFF. The complete variable domain, with remaining parts taken from reference TRBV9 and TRBJ1-1, reads DSGVTQTPKHLITATGQRVTLRCSPRSGDLSVYWYQQSLDQGLQFLIQYYNGEERAKGNILERFSAQQFPDLHSELNLSSLELGDSALYFCASSVGPVVSNTEAFFGQGTRLTVV.

The rearrangement joins TRBV5-1 to TRBJ1-5; 7 positions match TRBD1. The CDR3 is 12 residues long. CDR1 is SGHRS, CDR2 YFSETQ, per germline. Trimming at V came to 4 bases and at J to 9 bases, leaving 4 bases not matched to a gene. As DNA, the CDR3 is TGCGCCAGCAGCGCCGCAGGGGGGCCCCAGCATTTT. It translates to CASSAAGGPQHF.

The CDR3 DNA sequence: TGTGCCAGCTCACCACGGAAGGGGCTCAACGAGCAGTACTTC. It translates to CASSPRKGLNEQYF. This chain connects TRBV18 to TRBJ2-7; possibly TRBD1 for D (5 bases). Germline assignment: CDR1 KGHSH and CDR2 LQKENI. CDR3 size: 14 residues. Trimming pared 1 base from V and 5 bases from J, leaving 12 bases between.

The chain employs TRBV7-9 and TRBJ2-1, with 8 bases aligning to TRBD1. Trimming took 4 bases from V and 7 from J; bases not matched to a gene: 12. Germline-derived CDR1 and CDR2 are SEHNR and FQNEAQ (reference sequence). The CDR3 is 16 amino acids. In DNA, the CDR3 is TGTGCCAGCAGCTCCGGACAGGGTAGTTTGTGGAATGAGCAGTTCTTC. It translates to CASSSGQGSLWNEQFF.

The chain recombines TRBV7-8 with TRBJ2-7; D not certain. V shed 2 bases and J shed 4 bases, with 6 bases lying between them. Germline-derived CDR1 and CDR2 are SGHVS and FQNEAQ. This CDR3 is 12 amino acids long. The chain's CDR3 is CASSLKVYEQYF. The DNA of the CDR3 is TGTGCCAGCAGCTTAAAAGTTTACGAGCAGTACTTC.

The chain joins TRBV27 to TRBJ2-7, with 11 bases aligning to TRBD2. The germline V gene has CDR1 MNHEY and CDR2 SMNVEV (reference sequence). The CDR3 loop spans 16 amino acids. V lost 5 bases to trimming and J lost 5 bases; unmatched junction nucleotides: 11. The CDR3 loop reads CASSPLGIAGGDEQYF. The CDR3 DNA reads as TGTGCCAGCAGTCCCTTAGGAATAGCGGGAGGGGACGAGCAGTACTTC.

This chain uses TRBV11-2 with TRBJ2-1; 7 nucleotides align to TRBD2. Germline loops: CDR1 SGHAT, CDR2 FQNNGV. V lost 7 bases, J lost 7 bases, and 16 bases stayed unmatched. This CDR3 has 16 amino acids. CDR3 sequence reads: CASTTSRDYLGNEQFF. CDR3 sequence (DNA): TGTGCCAGCACCACCTCTCGGGACTACTTAGGGAATGAGCAGTTCTTC.

The rearrangement uses TRBV4-1 and TRBJ2-3, with 9 bases fitting TRBD2. CDR3 length: 16 residues. The junction had 5 bases not matched to a gene; V was cut back by 2 bases and J by 2 bases. Germline V CDR1 and CDR2: MGHRA, YSYEKL. The CDR3 region is CASSQKTSGFTDTQYF. The CDR3 nucleotides are TGCGCCAGCAGCCAAAAGACTAGCGGATTCACAGATACGCAGTATTTT.